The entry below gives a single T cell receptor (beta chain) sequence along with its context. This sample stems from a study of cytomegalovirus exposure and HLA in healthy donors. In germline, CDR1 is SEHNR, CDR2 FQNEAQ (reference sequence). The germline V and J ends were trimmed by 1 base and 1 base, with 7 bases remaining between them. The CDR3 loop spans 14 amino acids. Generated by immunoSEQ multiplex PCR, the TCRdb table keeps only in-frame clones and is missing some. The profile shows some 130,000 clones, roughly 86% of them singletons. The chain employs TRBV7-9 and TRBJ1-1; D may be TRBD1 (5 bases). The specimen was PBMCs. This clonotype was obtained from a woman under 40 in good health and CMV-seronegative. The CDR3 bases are TGTGCCAGCAGCTTAGACGGGGGGAACACTGAAGCTTTCTTT. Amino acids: CASSLDGGNTEAFF.